This T cell receptor beta chain was sequenced during a study of beta chain features in type 1 diabetes. CD45RO/CCR7/CD25/CD127/CD95/CD27 separated CD4+ naive, central memory, regulatory and stem cell-like memory cells by sorting. Remarks on this clone: Its antigen remains unknown.

Reverse transcribing all isolated RNA meant expressed TCRB transcripts were sequenced. Measured with immunoSEQ multiplex PCR; TCRdb has only the in-frame clones, and not every one. The data show fewer than 650,000 clones, roughly a sixth seen once. Broader study findings: Type 1 diabetes patients showed fewer insertions and more deletions at VDJ junctions. Type 1 diabetes patients had TCRB CDR3s that were shorter (moderately but significantly so) in all four CD4+ subsets.

Germline CDR1 and CDR2: MGHDK and SYGVNS. This CDR3 has 18 amino acids. V was cut by 1 base and J by 0 bases, with 17 bases left in between. This rearrangement joins TRBV25-1 to TRBJ2-3; D unresolved. The sequence was obtained from a man younger than 30 in good health. The source material was naive CD4+ T cells from blood. DNA for the CDR3: TGTGCCAGCAGTGAATTGATGGCTCCTAGGCTGAGCACAGATACGCAGTATTTT. It yields the protein CASSELMAPRLSTDTQYF.